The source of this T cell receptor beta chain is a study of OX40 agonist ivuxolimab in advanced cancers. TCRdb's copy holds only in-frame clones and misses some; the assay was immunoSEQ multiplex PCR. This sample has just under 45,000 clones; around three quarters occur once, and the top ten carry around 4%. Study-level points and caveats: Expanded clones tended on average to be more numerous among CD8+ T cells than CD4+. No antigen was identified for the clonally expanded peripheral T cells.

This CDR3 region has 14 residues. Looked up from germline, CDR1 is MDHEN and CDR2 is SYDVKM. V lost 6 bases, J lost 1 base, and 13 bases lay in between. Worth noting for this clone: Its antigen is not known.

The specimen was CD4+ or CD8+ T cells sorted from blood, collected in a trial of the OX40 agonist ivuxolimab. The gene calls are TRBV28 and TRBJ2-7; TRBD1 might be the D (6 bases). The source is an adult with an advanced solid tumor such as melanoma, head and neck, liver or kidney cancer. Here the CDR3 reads CASRLEDSSYEQYF. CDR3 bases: TGTGCCAGCAGACTCGAGGACAGTTCCTACGAGCAGTACTTC.